Following are 12 T cell receptor beta chains from one sample sequenced in a study of cytomegalovirus exposure and HLA in healthy donors. This table comes from immunoSEQ multiplex PCR, and its TCRdb copy is limited to in-frame clones, with some not included. The sample holds about 160,000 clones, roughly 90% seen once. The sample consisted of PBMCs. The receptor source for this set is a woman younger than 35 in good health and CMV-seronegative.

The genes are TRBV19 and TRBJ2-3; possible D gene TRBD1, 6 bases. The germline V gene encodes CDR1 LNHDA and CDR2 SQIVND (reference sequence). The CDR3 runs 15 residues. V was shortened by 7 bases and J by 4 bases, with 18 bases between the two germline ends. The CDR3 DNA reads as TGTGCCAGTACCCCGAAACAGGGTGGGTCAGATACGCAGTATTTT. Its translation: CASTPKQGGSDTQYF.

The gene calls are TRBV5-6 and TRBJ1-5, with unresolved D. CDR1 SGHDT and CDR2 YYEEEE come from the germline V gene. CDR3 size: 13 residues. The V end was cut by 5 bases, the J end by 5 bases, with 11 bases between. CDR3 bases: TGTGCCAGCAGTATGGCCGGAGATCAGCCCCAGCATTTT. It specifies CASSMAGDQPQHF.

J is TRBJ1-1 and V is TRBV19, with D possibly matching TRBD1 (5 bases). The CDR3 is 17 residues long. The germline V gene encodes CDR1 LNHDA and CDR2 SQIVND (reference sequence). The V end was cut by 4 bases, the J end by 0 bases, with 18 bases between. The CDR3 loop reads CASSNREGRGVNTEAFF. The CDR3, as DNA: TGTGCCAGTAGTAATAGGGAGGGTCGAGGGGTGAACACTGAAGCTTTCTTT.

This clone was found once. The genes are TRBV30 and TRBJ1-2; D gene unclear. Germline CDR1 GTSNPN, CDR2 SVGIG (reference sequence). The germline V and J ends were trimmed by 0 bases and 1 base, with 21 bases remaining between them. CDR3 length: 18 residues. CDR3 region: CAWSVLSWRSGINYGYTF. The CDR3 DNA follows: TGTGCCTGGAGTGTACTGTCATGGAGGTCAGGAATTAACTATGGCTACACCTTC.

V usage is TRBV27 and J usage is TRBJ1-5; TRBD1 might be the D (6 bases). V was trimmed by 3 bases and J by 3 bases, leaving 12 bases between them. The CDR3 spans 15 residues. Germline lookup yields CDR1 MNHEY and CDR2 SMNVEV (reference sequence). CDR3 amino acids: CASSFRGYHNQPQHF. The CDR3 DNA sequence: TGTGCCAGCAGTTTCAGGGGTTACCACAATCAGCCCCAGCATTTT.

The genes are TRBV2 and TRBJ1-3; maybe TRBD1 (6 bases). Per germline, CDR1 SNHLY and CDR2 FYNNEI. Trimming removed 8 bases at V and 2 bases at J, with 13 bases between. The CDR3 is 14 residues long. CDR3 sequence: CASGQSSAGNTIYF. Written as DNA, the CDR3 is TGTGCCAGCGGACAGAGTTCGGCTGGAAACACCATATATTTT.

This clone was counted between two and nine times. The J gene is TRBJ1-2, the V gene TRBV29-1; TRBD1 is a possible D gene (5 bases). The CDR3 extends over 11 amino acids. V lost 4 bases and J 14 bases, leaving 17 bases between the germline ends. Germline V gene lookup returns CDR1 SQVTM and CDR2 ANQGSEA. CDR3 bases: TGCAGCGTTGGATTAGCAGGGTTTGGGACCTTC. It codes for CSVGLAGFGTF. Supplemented by reference TRBV29-1 and TRBJ1-2, the full variable domain reads SAVISQKPSRDICQRGTSLTIQCQVDSQVTMMFWYRQQPGQSLTLIATANQGSEATYESGFVIDKFPISRPNLTFSTLTVSNMSPEDSSIYLCSVGLAGFGTFGSGTRLTVV.

The chain is built from TRBV11-2 and TRBJ2-1, with 7 bases identical to TRBD1. Looked up from germline, CDR1 is SGHAT and CDR2 is FQNNGV. The CDR3 contains 14 residues. Trimming cost V 3 bases and J 7 bases; bases outside gene matches: 6. The CDR3 coding sequence is TGTGCCAGCAGCTTTGGGCAGGGGGTAAATGAGCAGTTCTTC. This translates into CASSFGQGVNEQFF.

The V gene is TRBV9, the J gene TRBJ1-5; no clear D. Germline lookup yields CDR1 SGDLS and CDR2 YYNGEE. V was clipped by 4 bases and J by 2 bases, with 13 bases between them. This CDR3 has 15 amino acids. The CDR3: CASSSDTSRNQPQHF. The CDR3 region has the DNA TGTGCCAGCAGCTCCGACACATCTCGCAATCAGCCCCAGCATTTT.

The chain carries TRBV13 and TRBJ2-1; D not resolved. The V gene lost 5 bases and the J gene lost 9 bases, with 11 bases spanning the gap. The CDR3 contains 12 residues. CDR1 and CDR2 from the germline V gene are PRHDT and FYEKMQ (reference sequence). CDR3 nucleotides: TGTGCCAGCAGCCCGCGGAATGGTGAGCAGTTCTTC. It translates to CASSPRNGEQFF.

This clone has a handful of counts. The V and J genes are TRBV5-4 and TRBJ1-2; 9 positions match TRBD1. V gave up 4 bases and J gave up 5 bases; unmatched junction bases: 15. Germline values: CDR1 SGHNT, CDR2 YYREEE (reference sequence). The length of the CDR3 is 17 residues. The CDR3 bases are TGTGCCAGCAGCCCCGGGACAGGGAGAGGGGGAAGATATGGCTACACCTTC. This gives the protein CASSPGTGRGGRYGYTF. The full variable domain, its missing parts supplied by reference TRBV5-4 and TRBJ1-2, is ETGVTQSPTHLIKTRGQQVTLRCSSQSGHNTVSWYQQALGQGPQFIFQYYREEENGRGNFPPRFSGLQFPNYSSELNVNALELDDSALYLCASSPGTGRGGRYGYTFGSGTRLTVV.

This rearrangement joins TRBV12-5 to TRBJ1-2; 8 positions agree with TRBD1. The CDR3 sequence is 16 residues long. V lost 0 bases to trimming and J lost 4 bases; unmatched junction nucleotides: 7. Germline assignment: CDR1 LGHNT and CDR2 FRNRAP. This CDR3 reads CASGLVVRTGIYGYTF. The CDR3, as DNA: TGTGCTAGTGGTTTGGTAGTCCGGACAGGGATCTATGGCTACACCTTC.